The 10 T cell receptor beta chains given below trace back to one sample, sequenced in a study of cytomegalovirus exposure and HLA in healthy donors. Sequencing used immunoSEQ multiplex PCR; TCRdb keeps in-frame clones, though not all of them. The table records approximately 120,000 clones, approximately 91% of them present only once. The source material was PBMCs. The receptor source for this set is a woman younger than 30 in good health and CMV-seronegative.

V usage is TRBV11-2 and J usage is TRBJ2-7; TRBD1 aligns across 10 bases. V dropped 6 bases and J dropped 4; count of bases not matched to a gene: 6. From germline, CDR1 is SGHAT and CDR2 FQNNGV. This CDR3 has 14 residues. The CDR3 sequence is CASSKPGQGYEQYF. The CDR3 DNA reads as TGTGCCAGCAGTAAACCGGGACAGGGGTACGAGCAGTACTTC. The variable domain in full, with the rest retrieved from reference TRBV11-2 and TRBJ2-7, is EAGVAQSPRYKIIEKRQSVAFWCNPISGHATLYWYQQILGQGPKLLIQFQNNGVVDDSQLPKDRFSAERLKGVDSTLKIQPAKLEDSAVYLCASSKPGQGYEQYFGPGTRLTVT.

In nucleotides, the CDR3 is TGTGCCAGCAGCCCGGGAGCTAGCGGGAGGAGCGACGAGCAGTACTTC. Translated: CASSPGASGRSDEQYF. The rearrangement links TRBV5-4 to TRBJ2-7, with 11 bases lining up with TRBD2. This CDR3 has 16 amino acids. CDR1 is SGHNT and CDR2 is YYREEE in the germline V gene (reference sequence). V gave up 4 bases and J gave up 5 bases; unmatched junction bases: 11.

J is TRBJ2-5 and V is TRBV30; 16 positions match TRBD2. Germline V CDR1 and CDR2: GTSNPN, SVGIG (reference sequence). J lost 5 bases, V lost 2 bases, and 11 bases had no gene match. There are 18 residues in the CDR3. The CDR3 spells CAWSMGLAGGPGRETQYF. The DNA for the CDR3 is TGTGCCTGGAGTATGGGACTAGCGGGAGGGCCTGGGAGGGAGACCCAGTACTTC.

The rearrangement joins TRBV29-1 to TRBJ2-3; 10 bases fit TRBD2. This CDR3 spans 15 amino acids. The V gene end was trimmed by 3 bases and the J gene end by 6 bases; junction bases not matched to a gene: 9. The germline V gene has CDR1 SQVTM and CDR2 ANQGSEA. The CDR3 bases are TGCAGCGTTGAGTGGCTAGCGGGAGTGTCGGATACGCAGTATTTT. Translation gives CSVEWLAGVSDTQYF.

This clone was recorded a few times. The V and J genes are TRBV6-5 and TRBJ1-5; 9 positions agree with TRBD1. The CDR3 is 15 residues long. Per germline, CDR1 MNHEY and CDR2 SVGAGI. J gave up 5 bases and V 5 bases, and 7 bases lay outside the gene matches. CDR3 amino acids: CASSPTGGRDQPQHF. DNA for the CDR3: TGTGCCAGCAGTCCCACAGGGGGCCGAGATCAGCCCCAGCATTTT.

The V call is TRBV2, the J call TRBJ2-7; possibly TRBD2 for D (6 bases). The germline V and J ends were trimmed by 0 bases and 3 bases, with 12 bases remaining between them. This CDR3 has 15 residues. The germline V gene encodes CDR1 SNHLY and CDR2 FYNNEI. The CDR3 nucleotides are TGTGCCAGCAGTGAAGCCTGGGTGGGGGGCTACGAGCAGTACTTC. Its protein is CASSEAWVGGYEQYF.

This clone has a single count. This rearrangement joins TRBV18 to TRBJ2-1; tentative D call: TRBD2 (6 bases). Deletions cut 2 bases from V and 5 bases from J, with 16 bases between. Per the germline V gene, CDR1 is KGHSH and CDR2 is LQKENI. The CDR3 runs 16 residues. This chain's CDR3 is CASSPGGTRPDNEQFF. The CDR3 region has the DNA TGTGCCAGCTCACCAGGCGGGACGAGACCTGACAATGAGCAGTTCTTC.

The chain joins TRBV9 to TRBJ2-7, with 10 positions matching TRBD2. Germline V gene sequence: CDR1 SGDLS, CDR2 YYNGEE. After removal of 0 bases from V and 3 bases from J, the junction contained 0 bases not matched to a gene. The CDR3 length is 14 residues. Written as DNA, the CDR3 is TGTGCCAGCAGCGTAGTAGCGGGAGGCTACGAGCAGTACTTC. It is translated as CASSVVAGGYEQYF.

V is TRBV11-3 and J is TRBJ2-7, with a possible D match to TRBD1 (6 bases). Trimming pared 5 bases from V and 5 bases from J, leaving 13 bases between. The CDR3 sequence is 13 residues long. Germline CDR1 reads SGHNT; CDR2 reads YENEEA. The CDR3 DNA reads TGTGCCAGCAGCCAGGGGACCATTAACGAGCAGTACTTC. Translated, it gives CASSQGTINEQYF.

V gene TRBV5-6 combines with J gene TRBJ2-7; D is possibly TRBD1 (5 bases). V shed 4 bases and J shed 0 bases, with 8 bases lying between them. CDR1 and CDR2 from the germline V gene are SGHDT and YYEEEE. This CDR3 comprises 13 residues. CDR3 loop: CASSPGISYEQYF. The DNA for the CDR3 is TGTGCCAGCAGCCCAGGGATCTCCTACGAGCAGTACTTC.